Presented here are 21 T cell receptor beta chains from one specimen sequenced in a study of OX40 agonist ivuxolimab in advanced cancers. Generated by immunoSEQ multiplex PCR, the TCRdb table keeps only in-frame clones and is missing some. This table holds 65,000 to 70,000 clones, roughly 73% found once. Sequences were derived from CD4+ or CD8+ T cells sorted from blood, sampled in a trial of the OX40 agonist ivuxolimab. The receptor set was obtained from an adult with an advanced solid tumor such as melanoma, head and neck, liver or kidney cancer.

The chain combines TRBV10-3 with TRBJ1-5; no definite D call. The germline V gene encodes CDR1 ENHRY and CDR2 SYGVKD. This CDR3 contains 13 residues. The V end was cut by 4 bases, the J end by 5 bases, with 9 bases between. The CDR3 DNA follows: TGTGCCATCAGTGCGGACGGAGATCAGCCCCAGCATTTT. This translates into CAISADGDQPQHF.

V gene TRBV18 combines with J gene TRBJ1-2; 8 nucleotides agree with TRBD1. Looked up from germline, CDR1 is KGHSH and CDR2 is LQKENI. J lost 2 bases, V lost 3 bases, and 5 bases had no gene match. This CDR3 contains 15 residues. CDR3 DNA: TGTGCCAGCTCACCTCGGACAGGGACAAACTATGGCTACACCTTC. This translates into CASSPRTGTNYGYTF.

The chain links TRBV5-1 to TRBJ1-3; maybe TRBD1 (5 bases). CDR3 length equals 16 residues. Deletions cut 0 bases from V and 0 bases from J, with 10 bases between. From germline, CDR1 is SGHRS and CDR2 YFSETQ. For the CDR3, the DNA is TGCGCCAGCAGCTTGGACGACAGTATCTCTGGAAACACCATATATTTT. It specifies CASSLDDSISGNTIYF.

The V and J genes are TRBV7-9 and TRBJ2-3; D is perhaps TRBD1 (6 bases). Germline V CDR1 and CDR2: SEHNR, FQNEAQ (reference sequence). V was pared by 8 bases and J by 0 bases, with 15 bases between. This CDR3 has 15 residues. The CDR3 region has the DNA TGTGCCAGCGTTGACCACAGGGAAAGCACAGATACGCAGTATTTT. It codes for CASVDHRESTDTQYF.

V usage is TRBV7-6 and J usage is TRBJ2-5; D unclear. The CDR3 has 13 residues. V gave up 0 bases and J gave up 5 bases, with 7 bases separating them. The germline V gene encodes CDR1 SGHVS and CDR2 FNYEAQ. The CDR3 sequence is CASSLAVIETQYF. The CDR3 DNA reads TGTGCCAGCAGCTTAGCAGTGATCGAGACCCAGTACTTC. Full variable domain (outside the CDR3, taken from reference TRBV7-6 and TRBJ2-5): GAGVSQSPRYKVTKRGQDVALRCDPISGHVSLYWYRQALGQGPEFLTYFNYEAQQDKSGLPNDRFSAERPEGSISTLTIQRTEQRDSAMYRCASSLAVIETQYFGPGTRLLVL.

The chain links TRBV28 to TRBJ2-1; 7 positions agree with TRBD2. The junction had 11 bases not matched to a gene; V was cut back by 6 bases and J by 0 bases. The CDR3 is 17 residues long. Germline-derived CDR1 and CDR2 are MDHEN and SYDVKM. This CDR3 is CASSSGLSLSSYNEQFF. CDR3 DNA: TGTGCCAGCAGCTCGGGACTATCATTAAGCTCCTACAATGAGCAGTTCTTC.

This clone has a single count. The CDR3 spells CASSVGGQSPETQYF. CDR3 in DNA: TGTGCCAGCAGCGTAGGGGGACAGTCCCCCGAGACCCAGTACTTC. This sequence joins TRBV9 and TRBJ2-5; 7 positions agree with TRBD1. The CDR3 loop spans 15 amino acids. V was pared by 0 bases and J by 5 bases, with 7 bases of the junction left unmatched. Looked up from germline, CDR1 is SGDLS and CDR2 is YYNGEE. Using reference TRBV9 and TRBJ2-5 for the parts outside the CDR3, the full variable domain is DSGVTQTPKHLITATGQRVTLRCSPRSGDLSVYWYQQSLDQGLQFLIQYYNGEERAKGNILERFSAQQFPDLHSELNLSSLELGDSALYFCASSVGGQSPETQYFGPGTRLLVL.

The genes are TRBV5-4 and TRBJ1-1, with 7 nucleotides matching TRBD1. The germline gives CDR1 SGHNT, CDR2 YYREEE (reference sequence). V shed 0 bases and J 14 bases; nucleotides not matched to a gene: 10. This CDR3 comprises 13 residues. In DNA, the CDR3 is TGTGCCAGCAGCTTGGGGACCACAGGGGACTTATTCTTT. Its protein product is CASSLGTTGDLFF.

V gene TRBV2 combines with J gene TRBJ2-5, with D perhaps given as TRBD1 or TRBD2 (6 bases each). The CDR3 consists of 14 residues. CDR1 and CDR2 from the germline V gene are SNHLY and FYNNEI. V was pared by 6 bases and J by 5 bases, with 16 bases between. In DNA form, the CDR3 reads TGTGCCAGCAGGGCAGGGGCCGGAGGGGAGACCCAGTACTTC. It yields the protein CASRAGAGGETQYF.

For the CDR3, the DNA is TGTGCCAGCAGTGGCCGCTTAGGGCTGACAGGGACCCGGTACAATGAGCAGTTCTTC. This gives the protein CASSGRLGLTGTRYNEQFF. The chain joins TRBV6-1 to TRBJ2-1; the match to TRBD1 covers 7 bases. This CDR3 has 19 amino acids. The V gene end was trimmed by 4 bases and the J gene end by 4 bases; junction bases not matched to a gene: 19. In germline, CDR1 is MNHNS, CDR2 SASEGT.

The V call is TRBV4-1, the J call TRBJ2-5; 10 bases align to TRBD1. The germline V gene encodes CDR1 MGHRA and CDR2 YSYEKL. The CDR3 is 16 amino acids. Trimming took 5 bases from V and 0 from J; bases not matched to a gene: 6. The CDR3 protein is CASSSGDRGYQETQYF. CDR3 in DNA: TGCGCCAGCAGCTCCGGGGACAGGGGATACCAAGAGACCCAGTACTTC.

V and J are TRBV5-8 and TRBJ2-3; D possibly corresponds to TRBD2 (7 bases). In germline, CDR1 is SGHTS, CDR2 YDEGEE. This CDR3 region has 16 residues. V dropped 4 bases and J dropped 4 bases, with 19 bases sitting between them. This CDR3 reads CASSLHHREGADTQYF. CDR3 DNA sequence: TGTGCCAGCAGCCTACACCACAGGGAGGGGGCAGATACGCAGTATTTT. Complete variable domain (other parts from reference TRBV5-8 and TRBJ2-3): EAGVTQSPTHLIKTRGQQATLRCSPISGHTSVYWYQQALGLGLQFLLWYDEGEERNRGNFPPRFSGRQFPNYSSELNVNALELEDSALYLCASSLHHREGADTQYFGPGTRLTVL.

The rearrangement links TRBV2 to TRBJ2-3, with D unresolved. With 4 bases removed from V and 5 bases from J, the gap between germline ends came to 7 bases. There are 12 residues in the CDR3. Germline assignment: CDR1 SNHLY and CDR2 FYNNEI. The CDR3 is CASSAGRDTQYF. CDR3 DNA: TGTGCCAGCAGTGCGGGTAGAGATACGCAGTATTTT.

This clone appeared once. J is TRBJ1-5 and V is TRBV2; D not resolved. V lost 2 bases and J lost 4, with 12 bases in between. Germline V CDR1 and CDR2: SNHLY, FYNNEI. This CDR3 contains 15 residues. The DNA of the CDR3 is TGTGCCAGCAGTGAATTTCGCCCGGGTAATCAGCCCCAGCATTTT. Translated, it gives CASSEFRPGNQPQHF.

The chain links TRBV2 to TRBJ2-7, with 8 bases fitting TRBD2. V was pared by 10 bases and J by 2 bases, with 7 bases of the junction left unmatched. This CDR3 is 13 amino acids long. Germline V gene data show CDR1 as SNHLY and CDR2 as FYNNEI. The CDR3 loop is CATRSGRTYEQYF. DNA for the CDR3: TGTGCCACACGGAGCGGGAGAACCTACGAGCAGTACTTC.

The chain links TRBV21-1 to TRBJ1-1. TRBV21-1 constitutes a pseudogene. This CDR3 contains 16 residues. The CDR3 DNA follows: TGTGCCAGCAGCCCGCGCCCGACAGGGAGGGGGACTGAAGCTTTCTTT. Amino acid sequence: CASSPRPTGRGTEAFF.

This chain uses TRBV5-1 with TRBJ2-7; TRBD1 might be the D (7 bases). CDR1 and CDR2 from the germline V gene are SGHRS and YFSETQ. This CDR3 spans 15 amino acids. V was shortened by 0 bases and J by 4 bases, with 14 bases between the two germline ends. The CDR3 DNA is TGCGCCAGCAGCTTGGAGGCCAGGGGGACTTACGAGCAGTACTTC. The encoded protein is CASSLEARGTYEQYF.

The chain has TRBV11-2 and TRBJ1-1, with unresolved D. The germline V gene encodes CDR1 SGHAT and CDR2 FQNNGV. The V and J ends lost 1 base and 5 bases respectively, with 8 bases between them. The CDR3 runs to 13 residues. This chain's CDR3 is CASSLADSTEAFF. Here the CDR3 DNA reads TGTGCCAGCAGCTTAGCGGATTCGACTGAAGCTTTCTTT.

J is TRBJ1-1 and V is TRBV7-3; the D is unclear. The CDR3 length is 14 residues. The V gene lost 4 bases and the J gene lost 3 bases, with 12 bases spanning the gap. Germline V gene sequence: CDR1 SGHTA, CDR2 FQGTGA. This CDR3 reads CASSSTIGDTEAFF. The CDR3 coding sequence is TGTGCCAGCAGCTCGACCATAGGAGACACTGAAGCTTTCTTT. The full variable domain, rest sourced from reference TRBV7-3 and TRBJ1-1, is GAGVSQTPSNKVTEKGKYVELRCDPISGHTALYWYRQSLGQGPEFLIYFQGTGAADDSGLPNDRFFAVRPEGSVSTLKIQRTERGDSAVYLCASSSTIGDTEAFFGQGTRLTVV.

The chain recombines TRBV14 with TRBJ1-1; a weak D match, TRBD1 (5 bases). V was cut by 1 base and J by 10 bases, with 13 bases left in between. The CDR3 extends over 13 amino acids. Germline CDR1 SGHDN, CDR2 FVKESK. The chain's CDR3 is CASSQARDWGAFF. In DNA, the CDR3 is TGTGCCAGCAGCCAAGCCAGGGATTGGGGAGCTTTCTTT.

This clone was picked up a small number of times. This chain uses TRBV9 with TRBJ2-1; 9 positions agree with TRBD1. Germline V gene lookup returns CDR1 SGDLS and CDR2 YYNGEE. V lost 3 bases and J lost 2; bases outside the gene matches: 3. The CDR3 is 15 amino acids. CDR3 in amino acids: CASSGGTGTYNEQFF. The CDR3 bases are TGTGCCAGCAGCGGTGGGACAGGGACCTACAATGAGCAGTTCTTC.